Presented here are 32 T cell receptor beta chains from one specimen sequenced in a study of human T cells and chemical hapten exposure. The sample's time point: patch test 1, 2 weeks after DPC sensitization. Treatment meaning: therapeutic diphenylcyclopropenone sensitization with weekly scalp DPC. From the RACE reads, TCRdb called clonotypes with MiXCR, one entry per CDR3 protein. The data contain 340,000 or so distinct CDR3 sequences, about 7% of them seen just once; the ten biggest clones take up around 8.2%. The sample was whole blood, taken in connection with sensitization to the hapten diphenylcyclopropenone (DPC). The receptors originated from a woman younger than 30 with alopecia areata. Some clones in this sample may be carry-over from other donors' samples.

This clonotype was seen only a few times. The chain employs TRBV11-3 and TRBJ2-1; D is possibly TRBD1 (6 bases). V lost 5 bases to trimming and J lost 5 bases, with 19 bases between them. Germline assignment: CDR1 SGHNT and CDR2 YENEEA. The CDR3 sequence is 16 residues long. CDR3 nucleotide sequence: TGTGCCAGCAGCCCAACCGACAGGTCTGGGGACAATGAGCAGTTCTTC. It translates to CASSPTDRSGDNEQFF.

The table lists this clonotype with a few counts. The junction does not match germline at one end; this may be a read error. This sequence joins TRBV3-1 and TRBJ2-7; D is perhaps TRBD1 or TRBD2 (5 bases each). Germline values: CDR1 LGHDT, CDR2 YNNKEL (reference sequence). This CDR3 has 12 residues. CDR3 in DNA: TGTGCCAGCAGCCAAGTCGGGACCGACCTCCGCTTC. Translated: CASSQVGTDLRF.

The chain carries TRBV11-2 and TRBJ2-6; D unclear. Trimming removed 7 bases at V and 2 bases at J, with 21 bases between. CDR1 is SGHAT and CDR2 is FQNNGV in the germline V gene. CDR3 length equals 18 residues. The CDR3 region has the DNA TGTGCCAGCATCCCCTTATGCCCATGGGATCCTGGGGCCAACGTCCTGACTTTC. Protein: CASIPLCPWDPGANVLTF.

In its sample, this clonotype was seen a few times. This chain links TRBV7-2 with TRBJ2-7; TRBD2 matches at 9 bases. The CDR3 length is 13 residues. Germline CDR1 is SGHTA and CDR2 is FQGNSA. The junction had 6 bases not matched to a gene; V was cut back by 5 bases and J by 7 bases. This CDR3 is CASSVGLAREQYF. The CDR3 DNA reads TGTGCCAGCAGCGTGGGACTAGCTCGGGAGCAGTACTTC.

The table lists this clonotype with many counts. The V and J genes are TRBV20-1 and TRBJ1-1; possibly TRBD1 for D (5 bases). The germline V and J ends were trimmed by 2 bases and 7 bases, with 17 bases remaining between them. The CDR3 totals 14 residues. Germline loops: CDR1 DFQATT, CDR2 SNEGSKA (reference sequence). The CDR3 reads CSARSILTEREAFF. In DNA, the CDR3 is TGCAGTGCTAGATCCATATTGACAGAGCGTGAAGCTTTCTTT.

The chain recombines TRBV7-9 with TRBJ2-6; no definite D call. There are 15 residues in the CDR3. Germline V gene sequence: CDR1 SEHNR, CDR2 FQNEAQ (reference sequence). V gave up 5 bases and J gave up 4 bases, with 12 bases separating them. Written as DNA, the CDR3 is TGTGCCAGCAGCCCACCACCCCCCGGGGCCAACGTCCTGACTTTC. This gives the protein CASSPPPPGANVLTF. The full variable domain, its missing parts supplied by reference TRBV7-9 and TRBJ2-6, is DTGVSQNPRHKITKRGQNVTFRCDPISEHNRLYWYRQTLGQGPEFLTYFQNEAQLEKSRLLSDRFSAERPKGSFSTLEIQRTEQGDSAMYLCASSPPPPGANVLTFGAGSRLTVL.

The genes are TRBV18 and TRBJ2-1; 8 bases fit TRBD1. The CDR3 sequence is 16 residues long. J was trimmed by 3 bases and V by 6 bases; bases with no gene match: 10. Germline CDR1 and CDR2: KGHSH and LQKENI. The CDR3 DNA reads TGTGCCAGCTCCCTCGGACAGGGTGGACGCTACAATGAGCAGTTCTTC. This encodes CASSLGQGGRYNEQFF. Combining the CDR3 with reference TRBV18 and TRBJ2-1 gives the whole variable domain NAGVMQNPRHLVRRRGQEARLRCSPMKGHSHVYWYRQLPEEGLKFMVYLQKENIIDESGMPKERFSAEFPKEGPSILRIQQVVRGDSAAYFCASSLGQGGRYNEQFFGPGTRLTVL.

This clonotype was seen a handful of times. This chain's CDR3 is CASSLVGGNGPDEQFF. The CDR3 coding sequence is TGTGCCAGCAGCTTGGTTGGAGGGAACGGACCCGATGAGCAGTTCTTC. V usage is TRBV11-2 and J usage is TRBJ2-1; TRBD2 might be the D (6 bases). V was pared by 3 bases and J by 8 bases, with 20 bases between. CDR1 is SGHAT, CDR2 FQNNGV, per germline. CDR3 length: 16 amino acids.

The table lists this clonotype with a few counts. The chain couples TRBV5-4 to TRBJ1-4, with unresolved D. Germline loops: CDR1 SGHNT, CDR2 YYREEE (reference sequence). Trimming shortened V by 0 bases and J by 3 bases, and 15 bases separated the two germline ends. The CDR3 is 17 residues long. CDR3 in amino acids: CASSLAAHSRSNEKLFF. The DNA of the CDR3 is TGTGCCAGCAGCTTGGCAGCTCACAGCCGATCTAATGAAAAACTGTTTTTT. Full variable domain (remainder filled in from reference TRBV5-4 and TRBJ1-4): ETGVTQSPTHLIKTRGQQVTLRCSSQSGHNTVSWYQQALGQGPQFIFQYYREEENGRGNFPPRFSGLQFPNYSSELNVNALELDDSALYLCASSLAAHSRSNEKLFFGSGTQLSVL.

The CDR3 region has the DNA TGTGCCAGCAGCCAGGGGACAGGGTACACCGGGGAGCTGTTTTTT. It translates to CASSQGTGYTGELFF. This rearrangement joins TRBV5-4 to TRBJ2-2, with 9 bases matching TRBD1. Germline CDR1 reads SGHNT; CDR2 reads YYREEE (reference sequence). Trimming removed 4 bases from V and 3 bases from J; junction bases left unmatched: 4. The CDR3 loop spans 15 amino acids. The full variable domain, with the rest looked up from reference TRBV5-4 and TRBJ2-2, is ETGVTQSPTHLIKTRGQQVTLRCSSQSGHNTVSWYQQALGQGPQFIFQYYREEENGRGNFPPRFSGLQFPNYSSELNVNALELDDSALYLCASSQGTGYTGELFFGEGSRLTVL.

The table lists this clonotype with a few counts. For the CDR3, the DNA is TGCAGTGCTAGAGATTCCGGCCCCTCCAACACGGGGGGGCACGAGACCCAGTACTTC. This codes for CSARDSGPSNTGGHETQYF. The chain is built from TRBV20-1 and TRBJ2-5; 8 bases match TRBD2. The CDR3 has 19 amino acids. J gave up 5 bases and V 0 bases, and 20 bases lay outside the gene matches. Germline V gene sequence: CDR1 DFQATT, CDR2 SNEGSKA (reference sequence).

This clonotype was picked up many times. J is TRBJ1-2 and V is TRBV9, with D tentatively TRBD1 (5 bases). Trimming left V 4 bases short and J 8 bases short, with 24 bases between. Germline V CDR1 and CDR2: SGDLS, YYNGEE. The CDR3 extends over 16 amino acids. The CDR3 region is CASSPPGGGWRRGYTF. CDR3 DNA: TGTGCCAGCAGCCCGCCCGGTGGGGGGTGGAGAAGGGGCTACACCTTC.

The chain links TRBV3-1 to TRBJ2-4; 7 bases are shared with TRBD1. This CDR3 region has 14 residues. The V segment lost 1 base and the J segment 11 bases; nucleotides outside the gene matches: 8. CDR1 and CDR2 (germline): LGHDT, YNNKEL (reference sequence). The DNA of the CDR3 is TGTGCCAGCAGCCAAGGAATACAGGGGCCACTTCAGTACTTC. Amino acids: CASSQGIQGPLQYF.

This clonotype was picked up a small number of times. The chain combines TRBV4-2 with TRBJ2-7; D might be TRBD1 (5 bases). The CDR3 has 15 amino acids. Trimming took 4 bases from V and 5 from J, leaving 18 bases between them. Germline lookup yields CDR1 LGHNA and CDR2 YNFKEQ. This chain's CDR3 is CASSPLRQNVDEQYF. The CDR3 DNA reads TGTGCCAGCAGCCCCTTAAGACAGAATGTGGACGAGCAGTACTTC.

This clonotype has at least ten counts. The chain joins TRBV2 to TRBJ2-2; TRBD1 aligns across 9 bases. V was pared by 2 bases and J by 4 bases, with 11 bases of the junction left unmatched. Per germline, CDR1 SNHLY and CDR2 FYNNEI. The length of the CDR3 is 18 residues. In DNA, the CDR3 is TGTGCCAGCAGTGAAACTCCCGCCGGGACAGGGCGCACCGGGGAGCTGTTTTTT. Translated, it gives CASSETPAGTGRTGELFF.

V gene TRBV27 combines with J gene TRBJ1-2, with 9 bases lining up with TRBD1. The CDR3 extends over 15 amino acids. Germline V gives CDR1 MNHEY, CDR2 SMNVEV (reference sequence). The trim removed 5 bases at V and 5 bases at J, leaving 9 bases unmatched. The CDR3 nucleotides are TGTGCCAGCAGTCCCCGGACAGGGGTGTATTATGGCTACACCTTC. Amino acid sequence: CASSPRTGVYYGYTF.

This clonotype was counted a few times. The chain joins TRBV12-3 or TRBV12-4 to TRBJ2-5; weak D call: TRBD2 (6 bases). V lost 4 bases and J 5 bases, leaving 14 bases between the germline ends. This CDR3 contains 14 residues. The CDR3 sequence is CASSSGTLGETQYF. CDR3 DNA: TGTGCCAGCAGTTCCGGGACTCTGGGGGAGACCCAGTACTTC.

This clonotype was seen a few times. The rearrangement joins TRBV12-3 or TRBV12-4 to TRBJ1-5; D possibly corresponds to TRBD1 (5 bases). This CDR3 has 14 residues. The V end was cut by 7 bases, the J end by 7 bases, with 17 bases between. The CDR3 sequence: CASTMGGTSQPQHF. DNA of the CDR3: TGTGCCAGCACCATGGGAGGGACGAGCCAGCCCCAGCATTTT.

This clonotype has a handful of counts. The genes are TRBV6-5 and TRBJ1-2; D might be TRBD1 (6 bases). CDR1 MNHEY and CDR2 SVGAGI come from the germline V gene. V was trimmed by 6 bases and J by 8 bases, leaving 19 bases between them. The CDR3 spans 14 residues. The chain's CDR3 is CASRNGQRRAGYTF. The DNA for the CDR3 is TGTGCCAGCAGAAACGGACAGAGACGGGCGGGCTACACCTTC.

This clonotype was detected a few times. This chain uses TRBV20-1 with TRBJ1-1; 9 bases map to TRBD1. V lost 6 bases and J lost 6; bases outside the gene matches: 8. The CDR3 spans 13 residues. Per the germline V gene, CDR1 is DFQATT and CDR2 is SNEGSKA (reference sequence). Here the CDR3 DNA reads TGCAGTGCAAACCACAGGGGGCAGGCTGAAGCTTTCTTT. Translating it yields CSANHRGQAEAFF.

There are many counts of this clonotype. This sequence joins TRBV5-4 and TRBJ1-1; TRBD1 matches at 7 bases. V gave up 4 bases and J gave up 10 bases; unmatched junction bases: 7. The germline gives CDR1 SGHNT, CDR2 YYREEE (reference sequence). The CDR3 has 12 amino acids. CDR3 protein: CASSLSGGGAFF. CDR3 sequence (DNA): TGTGCCAGCAGCCTATCAGGGGGGGGAGCTTTCTTT.

This clonotype has more than one count but fewer than ten. This chain links TRBV12-3 or TRBV12-4 with TRBJ2-2, with 13 bases lining up with TRBD2. This CDR3 has 18 residues. With V trimmed by 3 bases and J by 1 base, 5 bases remained unmatched. CDR3 sequence reads: CASSFSGTSGVNTGELFF. The CDR3 nucleotides are TGTGCCAGCAGTTTTTCCGGGACTAGCGGGGTGAACACCGGGGAGCTGTTTTTT.

This clonotype showed up many times. V is TRBV9 and J is TRBJ2-3; perhaps TRBD1 as D (5 bases). CDR1 is SGDLS and CDR2 is YYNGEE in the germline V gene. Trimming took off 2 bases at V and 4 bases at J, with 11 bases between the two ends. There are 14 residues in the CDR3. CDR3 DNA sequence: TGTGCCAGCAGCGTGACAGATTTTTCAGATACGCAGTATTTT. Translated, it gives CASSVTDFSDTQYF.

There are many counts of this clonotype. V gene TRBV7-6 combines with J gene TRBJ2-1, with a weak D call TRBD2 (7 bases). Trimming shortened V by 2 bases and J by 9 bases, and 11 bases separated the two germline ends. Germline-derived CDR1 and CDR2 are SGHVS and FNYEAQ. The CDR3 has 13 amino acids. DNA of the CDR3: TGTGCCAGCAGCTTAAGGGGGGGCAGTGAGCAGTTCTTC. Its protein product is CASSLRGGSEQFF.

This clonotype was picked up many times. The chain employs TRBV27 and TRBJ2-7; 11 bases line up with TRBD2. The CDR3 consists of 15 residues. J gave up 2 bases and V 5 bases, and 5 bases lay outside the gene matches. Germline V gives CDR1 MNHEY, CDR2 SMNVEV (reference sequence). CDR3 DNA sequence: TGTGCCAGCAGTCCTCTAGCGGGGGGCACCTACGAGCAGTACTTC. Encoded protein: CASSPLAGGTYEQYF.

This clonotype has a handful of counts. The rearrangement joins TRBV20-1 to TRBJ2-3; TRBD2 matches at 9 bases. The length of the CDR3 is 15 residues. V shed 6 bases, J shed 3 bases, and the junction held 10 bases outside the gene matches. Germline V lookup: CDR1 DFQATT, CDR2 SNEGSKA (reference sequence). The CDR3 protein is CSAKSLAGSTDTQYF. The CDR3, as DNA: TGCAGTGCAAAAAGCCTAGCGGGGTCAACAGATACGCAGTATTTT.

The sample holds a few counts of this clonotype. This chain connects TRBV29-1 to TRBJ2-2; D remains unclear. Germline V lookup: CDR1 SQVTM, CDR2 ANQGSEA. Trimming left V 4 bases short and J 3 bases short, with 9 bases between. The CDR3 totals 13 residues. The CDR3 DNA follows: TGCAGCGTTGTCAGGTTTGACACCGGGGAGCTGTTTTTT. Its translation: CSVVRFDTGELFF.

This chain links TRBV20-1 with TRBJ1-5; perhaps TRBD1 as D (6 bases). Trimming took off 6 bases at V and 5 bases at J, with 17 bases between the two ends. Looked up from germline, CDR1 is DFQATT and CDR2 is SNEGSKA (reference sequence). This CDR3 has 14 amino acids. CDR3 nucleotides: TGCAGTGCCGCACAGGGTTCAGACCATCAGCCCCAGCATTTT. Its protein product is CSAAQGSDHQPQHF.

This chain links TRBV5-6 with TRBJ2-5; unclear D gene. This CDR3 has 14 amino acids. The germline V and J ends were trimmed by 0 bases and 2 bases, with 8 bases remaining between them. CDR1 SGHDT and CDR2 YYEEEE come from the germline V gene. Here the CDR3 DNA reads TGTGCCAGCAGCTTGGAGACCATTCAAGAGACCCAGTACTTC. Translated, it gives CASSLETIQETQYF.

This rearrangement joins TRBV7-8 to TRBJ2-3, with a tentative D call TRBD1 (5 bases). CDR3 length equals 15 residues. Per germline, CDR1 SGHVS and CDR2 FQNEAQ. The V end lost 5 bases, the J end lost 0 bases, and 12 bases lay between the germline ends. This CDR3 reads CASSHDRISTDTQYF. The CDR3 DNA is TGTGCCAGCAGCCACGACAGAATTAGCACAGATACGCAGTATTTT.

The V call is TRBV7-9, the J call TRBJ1-2; D is perhaps TRBD1 (5 bases). The CDR3 contains 15 residues. Germline CDR1 SEHNR, CDR2 FQNEAQ (reference sequence). V was shortened by 1 base and J by 8 bases, with 17 bases between the two germline ends. The CDR3 coding sequence is TGTGCCAGCAGCTTAGAGGGGCAGGCGGCTTTGGGCTACACCTTC. It yields the protein CASSLEGQAALGYTF.

The chain joins TRBV7-9 to TRBJ2-1, with D perhaps assigned TRBD1 or TRBD2 (5 bases each). From germline, CDR1 is SEHNR and CDR2 FQNEAQ (reference sequence). The CDR3 is made up of 14 amino acids. V lost 3 bases and J 3 bases, leaving 9 bases between the germline ends. This CDR3 is CASSFRDVYNEQFF. CDR3 in DNA: TGTGCCAGCAGCTTCCGGGACGTCTACAATGAGCAGTTCTTC.